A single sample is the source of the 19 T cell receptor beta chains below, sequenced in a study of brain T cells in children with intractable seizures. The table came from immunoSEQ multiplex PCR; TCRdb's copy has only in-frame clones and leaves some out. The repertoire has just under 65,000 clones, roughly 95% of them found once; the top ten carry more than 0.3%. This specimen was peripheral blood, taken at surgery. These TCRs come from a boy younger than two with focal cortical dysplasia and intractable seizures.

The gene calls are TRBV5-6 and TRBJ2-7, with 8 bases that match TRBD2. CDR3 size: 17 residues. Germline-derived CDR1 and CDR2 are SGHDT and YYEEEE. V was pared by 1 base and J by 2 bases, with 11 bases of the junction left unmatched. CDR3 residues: CASSLTLGSGMTYEQYF. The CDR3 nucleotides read TGTGCCAGCAGCTTGACATTAGGTAGCGGGATGACCTACGAGCAGTACTTC.

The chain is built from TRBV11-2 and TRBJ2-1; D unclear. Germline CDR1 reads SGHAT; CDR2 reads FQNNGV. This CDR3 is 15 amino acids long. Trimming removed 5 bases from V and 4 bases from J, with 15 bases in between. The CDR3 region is CASSPNPGPYNEQFF. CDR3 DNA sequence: TGTGCCAGCAGCCCAAACCCGGGCCCATACAATGAGCAGTTCTTC.

This CDR3 is CASSLNFGVGYTF. The CDR3, as DNA: TGTGCCAGCAGCTTAAATTTTGGGGTTGGCTACACCTTC. J is TRBJ1-2 and V is TRBV7-3, with D hard to call. Trimming removed 1 base at V and 7 bases at J, with 10 bases between. The CDR3 sequence is 13 residues long. CDR1 and CDR2 from the germline V gene are SGHTA and FQGTGA.

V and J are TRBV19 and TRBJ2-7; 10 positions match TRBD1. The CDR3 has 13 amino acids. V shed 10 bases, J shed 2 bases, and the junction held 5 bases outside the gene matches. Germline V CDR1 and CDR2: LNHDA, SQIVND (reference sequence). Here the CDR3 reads CATTGQGTYEQYF. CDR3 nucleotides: TGTGCCACTACGGGACAGGGGACCTACGAGCAGTACTTC.

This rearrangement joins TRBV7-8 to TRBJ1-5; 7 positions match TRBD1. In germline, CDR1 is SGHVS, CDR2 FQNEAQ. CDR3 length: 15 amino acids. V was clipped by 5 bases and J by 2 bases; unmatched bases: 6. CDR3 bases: TGTGCCAGCAGCCCGGACAGGTCCCGCAATCAGCCCCAGCATTTT. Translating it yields CASSPDRSRNQPQHF.

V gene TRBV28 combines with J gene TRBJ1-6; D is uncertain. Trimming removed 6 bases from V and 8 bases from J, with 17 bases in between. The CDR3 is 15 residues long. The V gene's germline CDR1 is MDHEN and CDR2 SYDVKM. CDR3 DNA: TGTGCCAGCAGGTCGAATAAGTATGGTCATTCACCCCTCCACTTT. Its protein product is CASRSNKYGHSPLHF.

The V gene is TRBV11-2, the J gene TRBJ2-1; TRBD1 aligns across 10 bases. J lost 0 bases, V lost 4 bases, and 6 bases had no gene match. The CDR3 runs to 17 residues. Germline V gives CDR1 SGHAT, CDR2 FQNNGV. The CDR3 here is CASSSRDRGSSYNEQFF. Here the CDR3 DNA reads TGTGCCAGCAGCTCCCGGGACAGGGGAAGCTCCTACAATGAGCAGTTCTTC.

For the CDR3, the DNA is TGTGCCAGCAGCCTACCGCCCGGGGCCAATGAGCAGTTCTTC. Translating gives CASSLPPGANEQFF. The rearrangement joins TRBV7-9 to TRBJ2-1; D possibly uses TRBD1 or TRBD2 (5 bases each). The CDR3 sequence is 14 residues long. CDR1 and CDR2 (germline): SEHNR, FQNEAQ (reference sequence). Trimming took 5 bases from V and 6 from J, leaving 14 bases between them.

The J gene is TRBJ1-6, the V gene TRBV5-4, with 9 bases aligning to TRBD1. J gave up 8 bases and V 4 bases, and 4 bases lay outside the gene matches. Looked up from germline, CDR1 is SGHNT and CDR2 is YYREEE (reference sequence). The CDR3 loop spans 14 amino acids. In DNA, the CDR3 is TGTGCCAGCAGCAGGGACAGGGATCATTCACCCCTCCACTTT. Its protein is CASSRDRDHSPLHF.

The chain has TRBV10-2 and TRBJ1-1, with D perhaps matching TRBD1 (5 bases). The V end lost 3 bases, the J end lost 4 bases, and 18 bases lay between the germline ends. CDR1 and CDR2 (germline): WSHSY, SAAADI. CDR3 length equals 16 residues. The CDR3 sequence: CASSDGRGWGSTEAFF. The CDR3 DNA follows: TGCGCCAGCAGTGATGGGAGGGGATGGGGGAGCACTGAAGCTTTCTTT.

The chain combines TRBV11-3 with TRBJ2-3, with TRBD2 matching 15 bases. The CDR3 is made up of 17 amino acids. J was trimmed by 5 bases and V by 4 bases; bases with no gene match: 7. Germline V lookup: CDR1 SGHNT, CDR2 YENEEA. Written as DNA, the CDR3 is TGTGCCAGCAGCTCCGGGACTAGCGGGAGGACGGGAGATACGCAGTATTTT. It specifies CASSSGTSGRTGDTQYF.

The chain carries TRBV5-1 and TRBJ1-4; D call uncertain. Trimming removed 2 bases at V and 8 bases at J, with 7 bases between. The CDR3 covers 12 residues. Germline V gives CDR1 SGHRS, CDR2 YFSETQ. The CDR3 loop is CASSFGNEKLFF. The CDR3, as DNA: TGCGCCAGCAGCTTCGGAAACGAAAAACTGTTTTTT.

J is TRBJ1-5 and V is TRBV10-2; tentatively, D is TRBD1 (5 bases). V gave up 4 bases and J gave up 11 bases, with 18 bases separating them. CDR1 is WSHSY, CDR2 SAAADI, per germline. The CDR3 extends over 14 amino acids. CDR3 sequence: CASSGRDRPHSQHF. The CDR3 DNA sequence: TGCGCCAGCAGTGGCCGGGACCGCCCACACTCCCAGCATTTT.

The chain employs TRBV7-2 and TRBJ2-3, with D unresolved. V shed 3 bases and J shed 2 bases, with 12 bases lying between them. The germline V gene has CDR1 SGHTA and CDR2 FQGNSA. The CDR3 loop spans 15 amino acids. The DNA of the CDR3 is TGTGCCAGCAGCTTGGTCGCTAGTGTCACAGATACGCAGTATTTT. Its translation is CASSLVASVTDTQYF.

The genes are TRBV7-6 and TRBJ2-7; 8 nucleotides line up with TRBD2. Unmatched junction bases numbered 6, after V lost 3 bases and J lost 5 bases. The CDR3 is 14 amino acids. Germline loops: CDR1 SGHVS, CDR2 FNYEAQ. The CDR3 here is CASSFEGRGDEQYF. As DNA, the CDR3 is TGTGCCAGCAGCTTTGAGGGGCGGGGGGACGAGCAGTACTTC. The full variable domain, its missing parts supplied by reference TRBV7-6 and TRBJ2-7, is GAGVSQSPRYKVTKRGQDVALRCDPISGHVSLYWYRQALGQGPEFLTYFNYEAQQDKSGLPNDRFSAERPEGSISTLTIQRTEQRDSAMYRCASSFEGRGDEQYFGPGTRLTVT.

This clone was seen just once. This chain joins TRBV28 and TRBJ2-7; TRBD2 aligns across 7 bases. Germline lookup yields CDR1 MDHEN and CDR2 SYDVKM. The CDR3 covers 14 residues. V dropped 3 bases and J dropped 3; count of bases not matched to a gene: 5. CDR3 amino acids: CASSFKRGDYEQYF. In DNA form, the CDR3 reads TGTGCCAGCAGTTTCAAGCGGGGAGACTACGAGCAGTACTTC.

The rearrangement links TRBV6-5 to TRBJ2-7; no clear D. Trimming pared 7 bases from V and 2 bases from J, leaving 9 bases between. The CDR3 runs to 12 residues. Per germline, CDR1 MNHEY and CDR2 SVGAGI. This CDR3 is CASINRAYEQYF. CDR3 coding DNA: TGTGCCAGCATCAATCGGGCCTACGAGCAGTACTTC.

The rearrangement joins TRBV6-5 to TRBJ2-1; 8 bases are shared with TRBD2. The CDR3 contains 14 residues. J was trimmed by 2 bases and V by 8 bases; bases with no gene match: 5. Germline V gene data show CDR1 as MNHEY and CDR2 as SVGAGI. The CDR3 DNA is TGTGCCAGCTCTCGGGGGGGAGCCTACAATGAGCAGTTCTTC. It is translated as CASSRGGAYNEQFF.

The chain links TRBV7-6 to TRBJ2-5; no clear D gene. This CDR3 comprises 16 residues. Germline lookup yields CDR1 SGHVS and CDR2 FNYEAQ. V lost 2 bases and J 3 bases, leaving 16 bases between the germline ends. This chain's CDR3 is CASSLPFGRVEETQYF. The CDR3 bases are TGTGCCAGCAGCTTACCTTTCGGTAGGGTAGAAGAGACCCAGTACTTC.